This TCR beta chain comes out of a study of T-cell reconstitution after alpha-beta-depleted transplantation in children. Researchers prepared the TCRbeta library using unique molecular identifiers, the study reports. Via MiXCR, TCRdb re-called the PCR reads, giving one row per CDR3 protein. Counted here are about 980,000 distinct CDR3 sequences, 25% to 35% occurring once; the ten biggest clones make up roughly 27%. This CDR3 region has 12 residues. Trimming cost V 8 bases and J 5 bases, with 12 bases left between them. The rearrangement joins TRBV12-3 or TRBV12-4 to TRBJ1-2; D is perhaps TRBD1 (6 bases). Specimen: PBMCs, mostly from graft donor cells, collected 360 days after TCRalphabeta/CD19-depleted stem cell transplant. The TCR originated in a boy in the first two years of life who had a stem cell transplant for SCID, so the T cells may come from the graft donor. The CDR3 DNA sequence: TGTGCCAGCGGAACAGGGATTTATGGCTACACCTTC. Its protein is CASGTGIYGYTF.